This TCR beta chain was retrieved from a study of T-cell memory formation after mild COVID-19. Study-wide background: Largely donor-specific sequence clusters came from a couple of donors.

Study outcomes and limitations: Shrinking CD4+ clones resided mostly in CM and EM, and CD8+ ones in EMRA. Memory from before infection featured some responding clones, which suggests cross-reactive memory joined.

On this clonotype: Its antigen is currently unknown.

5'RACE primed from the constant segment yielded TCR alpha and TCR beta cDNA libraries bearing sample barcodes and UMIs. TCRdb reanalysed the 5' RACE reads using MiXCR and keeps one entry per CDR3 protein. The sample contains about 350,000 distinct CDR3 sequences, approximately 27% of which appear only once. Input material: PBMCs or a T cell subset sorted from them (not recorded which). The TCR sequence derives from an adult woman who had mild COVID-19 (a few samples of this study predate the infection). Cell type and time point are not known.

CDR3 bases: TGTGCCAGCAGTCCCTCGGAAGCGCGCACAGATACGCAGTATTTT. Amino acid sequence: CASSPSEARTDTQYF. J is TRBJ2-3 and V is TRBV2; unclear D gene. V lost 5 bases and J 1 base, leaving 13 bases between the germline ends. Germline V gives CDR1 SNHLY, CDR2 FYNNEI. The CDR3 totals 15 residues. Full variable domain (remainder filled in from reference TRBV2 and TRBJ2-3): EPEVTQTPSHQVTQMGQEVILRCVPISNHLYFYWYRQILGQKVEFLVSFYNNEISEKSEIFDDQFSVERPDGSNFTLKIRSTKLEDSAMYFCASSPSEARTDTQYFGPGTRLTVL.